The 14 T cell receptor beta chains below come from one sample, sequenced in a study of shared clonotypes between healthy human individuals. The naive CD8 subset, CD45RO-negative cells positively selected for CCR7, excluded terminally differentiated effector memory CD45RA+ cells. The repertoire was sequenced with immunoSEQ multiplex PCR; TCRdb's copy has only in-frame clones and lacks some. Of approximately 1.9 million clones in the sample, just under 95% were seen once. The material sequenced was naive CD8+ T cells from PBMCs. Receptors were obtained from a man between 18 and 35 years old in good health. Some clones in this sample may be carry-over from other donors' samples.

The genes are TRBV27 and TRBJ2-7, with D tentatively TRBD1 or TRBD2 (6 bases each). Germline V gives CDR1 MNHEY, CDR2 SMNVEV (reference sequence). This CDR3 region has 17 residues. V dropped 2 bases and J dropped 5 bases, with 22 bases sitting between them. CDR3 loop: CASSLRHLVGGFDEQYF. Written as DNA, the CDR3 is TGTGCCAGCAGTTTAAGGCATCTGGTGGGGGGCTTCGACGAGCAGTACTTC.

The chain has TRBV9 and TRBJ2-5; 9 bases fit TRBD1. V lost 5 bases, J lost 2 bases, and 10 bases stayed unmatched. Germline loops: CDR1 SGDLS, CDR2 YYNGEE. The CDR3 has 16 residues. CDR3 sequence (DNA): TGTGCCAGCAGTCCCGGACAGGGGTTGGGGCAAGAGACCCAGTACTTC. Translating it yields CASSPGQGLGQETQYF. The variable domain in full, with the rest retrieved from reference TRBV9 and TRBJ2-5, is DSGVTQTPKHLITATGQRVTLRCSPRSGDLSVYWYQQSLDQGLQFLIQYYNGEERAKGNILERFSAQQFPDLHSELNLSSLELGDSALYFCASSPGQGLGQETQYFGPGTRLLVL.

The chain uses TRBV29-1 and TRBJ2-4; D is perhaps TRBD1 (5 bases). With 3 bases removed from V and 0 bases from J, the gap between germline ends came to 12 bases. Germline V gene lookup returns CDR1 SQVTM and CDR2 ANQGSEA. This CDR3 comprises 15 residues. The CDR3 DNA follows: TGCAGCGTTGAGACGACAGAGCTAGCCAAAAACATTCAGTACTTC. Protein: CSVETTELAKNIQYF.

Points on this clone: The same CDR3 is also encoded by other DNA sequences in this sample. The CDR3 protein is CASSPRGGELFF. The CDR3 coding sequence is TGCGCCAGCAGCCCCAGGGGCGGGGAGCTGTTTTTT. This chain uses TRBV5-1 with TRBJ2-2; tentatively, D is TRBD1 (6 bases). The CDR3 length is 12 residues. Trimming took 4 bases from V and 7 from J, leaving 8 bases between them. Per germline, CDR1 SGHRS and CDR2 YFSETQ.

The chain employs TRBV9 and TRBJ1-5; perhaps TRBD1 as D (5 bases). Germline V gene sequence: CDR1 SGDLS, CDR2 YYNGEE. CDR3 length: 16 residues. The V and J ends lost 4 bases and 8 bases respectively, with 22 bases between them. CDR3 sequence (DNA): TGTGCCAGCAGCCCCGCCGGGACCGAGGCGGGGAAGCCCCAGCATTTT. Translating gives CASSPAGTEAGKPQHF.

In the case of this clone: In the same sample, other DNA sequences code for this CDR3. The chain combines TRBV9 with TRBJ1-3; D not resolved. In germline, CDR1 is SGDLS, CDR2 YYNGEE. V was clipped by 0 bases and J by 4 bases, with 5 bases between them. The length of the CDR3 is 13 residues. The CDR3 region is CASSVGPGNTIYF. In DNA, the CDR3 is TGTGCCAGCAGCGTAGGGCCCGGAAACACCATATATTTT. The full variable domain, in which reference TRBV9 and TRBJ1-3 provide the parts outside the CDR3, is DSGVTQTPKHLITATGQRVTLRCSPRSGDLSVYWYQQSLDQGLQFLIQYYNGEERAKGNILERFSAQQFPDLHSELNLSSLELGDSALYFCASSVGPGNTIYFGEGSWLTVV.

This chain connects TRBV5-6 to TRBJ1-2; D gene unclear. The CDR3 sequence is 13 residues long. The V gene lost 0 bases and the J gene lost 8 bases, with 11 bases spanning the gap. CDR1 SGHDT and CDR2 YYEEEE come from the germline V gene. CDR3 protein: CASSLAGPQGYTF. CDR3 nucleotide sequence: TGTGCCAGCAGCTTGGCCGGGCCGCAGGGCTACACCTTC.

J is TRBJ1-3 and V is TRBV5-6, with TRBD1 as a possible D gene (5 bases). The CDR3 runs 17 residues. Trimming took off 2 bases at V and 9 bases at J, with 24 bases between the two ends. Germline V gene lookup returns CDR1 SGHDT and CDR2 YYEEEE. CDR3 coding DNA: TGTGCCAGCAGCTTCCTGAGAACTGTGGCCCCGGGGCCCACCATATATTTT. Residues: CASSFLRTVAPGPTIYF.

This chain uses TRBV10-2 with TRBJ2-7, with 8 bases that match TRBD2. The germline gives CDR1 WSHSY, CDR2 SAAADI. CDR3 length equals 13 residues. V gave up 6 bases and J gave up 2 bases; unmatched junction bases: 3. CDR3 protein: CASSPAGAYEQYF. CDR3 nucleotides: TGCGCCAGCAGCCCAGCGGGAGCCTACGAGCAGTACTTC.

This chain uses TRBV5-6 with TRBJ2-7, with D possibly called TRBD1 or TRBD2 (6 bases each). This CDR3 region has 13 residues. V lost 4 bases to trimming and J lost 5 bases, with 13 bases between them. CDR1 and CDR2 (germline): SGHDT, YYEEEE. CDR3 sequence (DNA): TGTGCCAGCAGCCTCTTTAGGGGGGACGAGCAGTACTTC. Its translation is CASSLFRGDEQYF.

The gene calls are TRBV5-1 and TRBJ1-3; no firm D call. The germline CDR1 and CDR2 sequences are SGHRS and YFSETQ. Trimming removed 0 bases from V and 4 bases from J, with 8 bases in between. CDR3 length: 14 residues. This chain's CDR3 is CASSLGSGGNTIYF. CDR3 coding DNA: TGCGCCAGCAGCTTGGGCTCCGGAGGAAACACCATATATTTT.

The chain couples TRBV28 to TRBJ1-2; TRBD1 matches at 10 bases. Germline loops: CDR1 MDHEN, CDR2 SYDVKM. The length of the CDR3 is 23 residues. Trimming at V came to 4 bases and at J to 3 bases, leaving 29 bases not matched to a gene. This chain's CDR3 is CASSSYPYTIIIEGQGDYYGYTF. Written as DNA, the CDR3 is TGTGCCAGCAGTTCCTATCCCTATACAATCATTATCGAAGGACAGGGGGACTACTATGGCTACACCTTC.

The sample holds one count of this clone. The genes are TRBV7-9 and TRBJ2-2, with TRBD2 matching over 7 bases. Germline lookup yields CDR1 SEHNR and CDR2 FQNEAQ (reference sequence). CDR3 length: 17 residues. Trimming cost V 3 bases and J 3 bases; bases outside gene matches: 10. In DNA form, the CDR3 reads TGTGCCAGCAGCTTTTGGGGAGGGGCAGGGCACACCGGGGAGCTGTTTTTT. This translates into CASSFWGGAGHTGELFF. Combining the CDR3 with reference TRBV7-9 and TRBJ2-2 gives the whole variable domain DTGVSQNPRHKITKRGQNVTFRCDPISEHNRLYWYRQTLGQGPEFLTYFQNEAQLEKSRLLSDRFSAERPKGSFSTLEIQRTEQGDSAMYLCASSFWGGAGHTGELFFGEGSRLTVL.

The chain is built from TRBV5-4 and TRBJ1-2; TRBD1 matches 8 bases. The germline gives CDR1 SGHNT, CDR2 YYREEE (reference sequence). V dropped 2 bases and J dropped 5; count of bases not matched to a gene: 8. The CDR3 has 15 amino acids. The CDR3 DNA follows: TGTGCCAGCAGCTTTTGGGACAGGAGCGATTATGGCTACACCTTC. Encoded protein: CASSFWDRSDYGYTF.